This T cell receptor (beta chain) was identified during a study of T-cell reconstitution after alpha-beta-depleted transplantation in children. Regarding this clonotype: The antigen remains unidentified.

Study-level results: Expanded clones from the graft, numbering several hundred, reportedly supplied alpha-beta T cells about two months after transplant. Newly produced T cells mostly accounted for T-cell counts and diversity one year post-transplant.

Preparing the TCRbeta library involved the use of unique molecular identifiers. TCRdb re-called the PCR reads with MiXCR, one entry per CDR3 protein. The data hold 350,000 to 500,000 distinct CDR3 sequences, with roughly 44% observed a single time. Germline V CDR1 and CDR2: SGHDT, YYEEEE. The V end was cut by 3 bases, the J end by 3 bases, with 13 bases between. The CDR3 is made up of 14 amino acids. V gene TRBV5-6 combines with J gene TRBJ2-7; D unresolved. This sequence was found in a girl aged 2-10 years with aplastic anemia, due to receive a stem cell transplant. Sample: PBMCs, taken before TCRalphabeta/CD19-depleted stem cell transplant. This chain's CDR3 is CASSYTDGYYEQYF. Written as DNA, the CDR3 is TGTGCCAGCAGCTACACGGACGGATACTACGAGCAGTACTTC.